This T cell receptor beta chain was recovered during a study of control samples from healthy donors and cancer patients (dated by TCRdb to 2018 to 2021). The library was prepared using the immunoSEQ multiplex PCR assay. Entries here come from immuneACCESS through TCRdb and include only in-frame sequences with V and J called. Some clones fail to appear in such tables; in the studies checked, an unresolved V gene covers under half of the shortfall, and the cause of the remainder is unknown. The sample table holds more than 95,000 clones, of which about 90% were seen once. The ten largest account for roughly 1.9% of the sample. CDR1 and CDR2 are drawn from the germline V gene: MDHEN, SYDVKM. V lost 7 bases and J lost 5 bases; the stretch between them is 9 bases long. The CDR3 sequence holds 12 residues, the cysteine and phenylalanine included. The entry retains the CDR3 DNA only, 36 bases that are in frame from base 1.

A few counts support this clone. The clone's antigen remains unknown. Base quality data are lacking; no much larger clone is found one base away. The TCR sequence derives from a man aged 18 to 29 in good health. The sample taken for sequencing was blood. The chain couples TRBV28 to TRBJ1-3; the D gene cannot be named for sure. The CDR3 sequence is CASTPQRNTIYF. The DNA is TGTGCCAGCACTCCTCAGAGAAACACCATATATTTT.